Listed here are 3 T cell receptor beta chains from one sample, sequenced in a study of molecular identifiers for immune sequencing clone quantification. TCRdb itself ran the PCR reads through MiXCR, one entry per CDR3 protein. The profile shows 50,000 to 65,000 distinct CDR3 sequences, around 25% of them singletons. Input material: naive CD8+ T cells from blood, with Jurkat cell RNA spiked in. As to subset: FACS-sorted CD8+CD4-CCR7+CD45RA+ naive T cells. These receptors came from a human donor in good health. Some libraries in this study had Jurkat cell RNA spiked in.

This clonotype was counted once. This may be a read error, as it is one base from a much larger clone. The chain links TRBV12-3 or TRBV12-4 to TRBJ2-1, with TRBD2 matching over 15 bases. The CDR3 loop spans 17 amino acids. The CDR3 DNA sequence: TGTGCCGGCAGTCCATGGACTAGCGGGAGGGCGCAATATGAGCAGTTCTTC. Translated: CAGSPWTSGRAQYEQFF.

This clonotype was recorded many times. This sequence joins TRBV4-1 and TRBJ2-1; unclear D gene. Between the trimmed V and J ends, which lost 0 bases and 9 bases, there was a span of 12 bases. Germline assignment: CDR1 MGHRA and CDR2 YSYEKL. CDR3 length: 14 amino acids. The CDR3 DNA sequence: TGCGCCAGCAGCCAAGATAGCTTGGCGGTTGAGCAGTTCTTC. It is translated as CASSQDSLAVEQFF.

To note about this clonotype: A read error is possible here, since a much larger clone lies one base away. This chain uses TRBV4-1 with TRBJ1-1; possibly TRBD1 for D (5 bases). CDR1 and CDR2 (germline): MGHRA, YSYEKL. The CDR3 length is 17 residues. The CDR3 spells CARSQDSSGKANTEAFF. The CDR3, as DNA: TGCGCCAGGAGCCAAGACTCTTCAGGGAAAGCGAACACTGAAGCTTTCTTT.